This T cell receptor beta chain was sequenced during a study of shared clonotypes between healthy human individuals. A note on this clone: Its antigen is unidentified.

From CD4+ cells came CD45RA+ naive and CD45RA-negative memory subsets. Trimming pared 4 bases from V and 7 bases from J, leaving 13 bases between. This CDR3 is built from 14 residues. Germline lookup yields CDR1 SEHNR and CDR2 FQNEAQ (reference sequence). Original processing methods: Filtering differed, since immunoSEQ gave only junction sequences and no quality scores. This table comes from immunoSEQ multiplex PCR, and its TCRdb copy is limited to in-frame clones, with some not included. V and J calls and clone size follow that table, whereas D and trimming were derived from the DNA. The table has 2 million to 2.5 million clones, 85% to 95% seen once. Whole-study findings and limits: Among the subsets, naive ones generally showed larger estimated richness than memory ones.

The source material was naive CD4+ T cells from PBMCs. Subset in this sample: CD45RA+ positively selected. The chain is built from TRBV7-9 and TRBJ2-2; the D gene is possibly TRBD2 (5 bases). The sequence came from a man aged 18 to 29 in good health. Some clones in this sample may be carry-over from other donors' samples. The CDR3 loop reads CASSYRGWSGELFF. Written as DNA, the CDR3 is TGTGCCAGCAGCTACAGAGGGTGGAGCGGGGAGCTGTTTTTT. Full variable domain (missing parts from reference TRBV7-9 and TRBJ2-2): DTGVSQNPRHKITKRGQNVTFRCDPISEHNRLYWYRQTLGQGPEFLTYFQNEAQLEKSRLLSDRFSAERPKGSFSTLEIQRTEQGDSAMYLCASSYRGWSGELFFGEGSRLTVL.